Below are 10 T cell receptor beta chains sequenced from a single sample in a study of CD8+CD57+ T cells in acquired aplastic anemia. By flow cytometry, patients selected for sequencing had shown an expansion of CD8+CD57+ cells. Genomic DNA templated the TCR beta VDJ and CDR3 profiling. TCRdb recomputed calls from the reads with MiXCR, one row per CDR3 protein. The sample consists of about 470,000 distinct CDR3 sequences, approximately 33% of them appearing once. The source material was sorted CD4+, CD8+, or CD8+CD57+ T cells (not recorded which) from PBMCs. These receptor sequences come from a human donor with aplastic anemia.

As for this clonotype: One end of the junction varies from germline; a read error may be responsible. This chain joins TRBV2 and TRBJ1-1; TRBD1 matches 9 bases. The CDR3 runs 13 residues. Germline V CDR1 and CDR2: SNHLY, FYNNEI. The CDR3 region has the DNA TGCGCCAGCAGCTTGGGACAGGGCGATGAAGCTTTCTTT. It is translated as CASSLGQGDEAFF.

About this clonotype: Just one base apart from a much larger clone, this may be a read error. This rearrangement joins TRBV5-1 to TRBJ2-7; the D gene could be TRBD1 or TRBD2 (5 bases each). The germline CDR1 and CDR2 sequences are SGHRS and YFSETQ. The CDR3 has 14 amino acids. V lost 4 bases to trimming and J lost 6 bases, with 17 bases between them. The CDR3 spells CASSPDDGAGEQYF. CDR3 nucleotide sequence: TGCGCCAGCAGCCCGGACGACGGGGCGGGCGAGCAGTACTTC.

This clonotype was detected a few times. The DNA of the CDR3 is TGTGCCAGCAGTTTAAAAGGGGCTGGCTATGGCTACACCTTC. Protein sequence: CASSLKGAGYGYTF. This rearrangement joins TRBV12-3 or TRBV12-4 to TRBJ1-2, with D perhaps TRBD1 (5 bases). This CDR3 contains 14 residues. The V and J ends lost 2 bases and 4 bases respectively, with 11 bases between them.

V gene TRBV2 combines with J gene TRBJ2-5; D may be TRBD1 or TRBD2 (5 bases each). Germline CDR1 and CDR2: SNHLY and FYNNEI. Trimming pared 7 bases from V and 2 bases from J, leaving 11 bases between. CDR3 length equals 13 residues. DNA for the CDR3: TGTGCCAGCATTCGGGACCGACAAGAGACCCAGTACTTC. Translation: CASIRDRQETQYF.

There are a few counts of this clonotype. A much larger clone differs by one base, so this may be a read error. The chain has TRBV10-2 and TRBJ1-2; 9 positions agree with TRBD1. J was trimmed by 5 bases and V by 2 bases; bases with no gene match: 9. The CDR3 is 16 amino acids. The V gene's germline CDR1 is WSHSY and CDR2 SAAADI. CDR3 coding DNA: TGCGCCAGCAGTGAGGCCCCTGGACAGGGGAGGTATGGCTACACCTTC. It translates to CASSEAPGQGRYGYTF.

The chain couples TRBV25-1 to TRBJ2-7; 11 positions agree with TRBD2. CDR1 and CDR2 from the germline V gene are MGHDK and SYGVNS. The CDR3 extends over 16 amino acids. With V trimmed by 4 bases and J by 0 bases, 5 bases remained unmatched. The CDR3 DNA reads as TGTGCCAGCAGTGGTCCGGGACTAGCGGTCTCCTACGAGCAGTACTTC. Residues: CASSGPGLAVSYEQYF.

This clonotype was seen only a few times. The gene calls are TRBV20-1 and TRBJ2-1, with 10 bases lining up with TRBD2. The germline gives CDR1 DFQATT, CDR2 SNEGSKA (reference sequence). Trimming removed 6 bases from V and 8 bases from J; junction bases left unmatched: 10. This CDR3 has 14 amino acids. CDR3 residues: CSAAGLAEGDEQFF. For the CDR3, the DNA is TGCAGTGCAGCAGGACTAGCGGAAGGGGATGAGCAGTTCTTC.

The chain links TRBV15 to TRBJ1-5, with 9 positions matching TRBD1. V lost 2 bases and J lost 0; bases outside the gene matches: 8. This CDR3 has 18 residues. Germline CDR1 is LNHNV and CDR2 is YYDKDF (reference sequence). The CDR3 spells CATSRRDREDNSNQPQHF. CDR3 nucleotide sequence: TGTGCCACCAGCAGACGGGACAGGGAGGACAATAGCAATCAGCCCCAGCATTTT.

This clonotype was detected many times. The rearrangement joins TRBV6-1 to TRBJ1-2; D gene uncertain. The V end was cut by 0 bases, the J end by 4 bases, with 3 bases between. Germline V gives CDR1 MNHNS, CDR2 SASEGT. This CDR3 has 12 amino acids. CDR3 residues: CASSEATYGYTF. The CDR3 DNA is TGTGCCAGCAGTGAAGCGACCTATGGCTACACCTTC.

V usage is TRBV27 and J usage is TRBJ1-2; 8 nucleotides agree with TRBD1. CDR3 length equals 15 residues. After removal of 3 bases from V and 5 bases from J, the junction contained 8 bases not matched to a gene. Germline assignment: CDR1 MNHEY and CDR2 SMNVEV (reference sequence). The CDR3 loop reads CASSFSLDRGYGYTF. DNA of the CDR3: TGTGCCAGCAGTTTCTCACTCGACAGGGGATATGGCTACACCTTC.